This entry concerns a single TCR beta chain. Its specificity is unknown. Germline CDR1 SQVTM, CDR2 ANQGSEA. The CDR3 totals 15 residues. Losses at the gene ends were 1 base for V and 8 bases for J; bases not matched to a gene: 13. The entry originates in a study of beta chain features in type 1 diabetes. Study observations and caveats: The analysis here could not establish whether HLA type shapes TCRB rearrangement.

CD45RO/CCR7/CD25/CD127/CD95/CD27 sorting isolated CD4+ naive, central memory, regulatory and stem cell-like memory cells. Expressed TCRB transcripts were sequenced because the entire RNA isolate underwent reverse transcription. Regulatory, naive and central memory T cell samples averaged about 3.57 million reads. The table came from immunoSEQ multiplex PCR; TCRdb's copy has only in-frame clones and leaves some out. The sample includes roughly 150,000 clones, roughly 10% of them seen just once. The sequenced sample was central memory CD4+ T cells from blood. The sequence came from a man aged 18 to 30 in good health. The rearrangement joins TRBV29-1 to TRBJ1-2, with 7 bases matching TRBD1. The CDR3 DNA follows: TGCAGCGTTGAAGGCGGGACAGTTGGAGTCATGGGCTACACCTTC. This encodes CSVEGGTVGVMGYTF.